This T cell receptor beta chain was observed in a study of radiotherapy plus CTLA-4 blockade in lung cancer. Study-wide results and limits: With interferon-beta, early dynamics of blood T cell clones were reported to best predict response. Blood saw expansion of tumor-derived TCR clones after radiotherapy plus ipilimumab.

CDR1 is SGHTA and CDR2 is FQGNSA in the germline V gene. Trimming left V 2 bases short and J 0 bases short, with 8 bases between. The CDR3 runs to 15 residues. Assay used: immunoSEQ multiplex PCR; TCRdb lists only in-frame clones, some missing. The sample records 81,000 or so clones, approximately 82% being singletons. Comments on this clone: Antigen specificity is unknown.

The clonotype was recovered from a human donor with non-small cell lung cancer that progressed on radiotherapy plus ipilimumab. The V gene is TRBV7-2, the J gene TRBJ2-1; unclear D gene. The sequenced sample was peripheral blood, obtained from a patient treated with radiotherapy plus ipilimumab. The CDR3 DNA is TGTGCCAGCAGCTTAAATCCAGGCTCCTACAATGAGCAGTTCTTC. Protein product: CASSLNPGSYNEQFF.